This TCR beta chain was identified in a study of blood T cell repertoires in COVID-19. Measured with immunoSEQ multiplex PCR; TCRdb has only the in-frame clones, and not every one. The sample has 120,000 to 150,000 clones; 85% to 90% are singletons. V was cut by 3 bases and J by 6 bases, with 14 bases left in between. This CDR3 comprises 15 residues. Germline V gene data show CDR1 as KGHSY and CDR2 as FQNENV. Sequencing was carried out using peripheral blood. The chain combines TRBV16 with TRBJ1-4, with D possibly being TRBD1 (6 bases). The receptor was isolated from a man aged 45-60 years who had recovered from COVID-19. CDR3 DNA: TGTGCCAGCAGCCATACTTACAGGGCGGATGAAAAACTGTTTTTT. It is translated as CASSHTYRADEKLFF.